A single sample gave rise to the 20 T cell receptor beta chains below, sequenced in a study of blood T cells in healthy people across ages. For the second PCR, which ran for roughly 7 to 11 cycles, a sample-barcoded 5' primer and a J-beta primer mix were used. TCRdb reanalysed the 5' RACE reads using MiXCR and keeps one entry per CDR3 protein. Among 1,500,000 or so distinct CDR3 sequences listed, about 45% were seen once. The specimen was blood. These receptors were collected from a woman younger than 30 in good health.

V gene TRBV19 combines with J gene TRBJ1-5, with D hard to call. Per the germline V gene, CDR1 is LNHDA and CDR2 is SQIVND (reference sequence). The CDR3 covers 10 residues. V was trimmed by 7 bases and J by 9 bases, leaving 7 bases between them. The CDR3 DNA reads TGTGCCAGTAACCAATGGCCCCAGCATTTT. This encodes CASNQWPQHF. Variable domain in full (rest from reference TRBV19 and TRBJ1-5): DGGITQSPKYLFRKEGQNVTLSCEQNLNHDAMYWYRQDPGQGLRLIYYSQIVNDFQKGDIAEGYSVSREKKESFPLTVTSAQKNPTAFYLCASNQWPQHFGDGTRLSIL.

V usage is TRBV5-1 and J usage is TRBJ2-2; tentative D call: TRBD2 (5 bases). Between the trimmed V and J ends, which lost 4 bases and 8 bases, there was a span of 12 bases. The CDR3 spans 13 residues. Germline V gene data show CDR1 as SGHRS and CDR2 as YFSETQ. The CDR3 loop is CASSPTDWGELFF. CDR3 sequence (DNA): TGCGCCAGCAGCCCGACGGACTGGGGGGAGCTGTTTTTT.

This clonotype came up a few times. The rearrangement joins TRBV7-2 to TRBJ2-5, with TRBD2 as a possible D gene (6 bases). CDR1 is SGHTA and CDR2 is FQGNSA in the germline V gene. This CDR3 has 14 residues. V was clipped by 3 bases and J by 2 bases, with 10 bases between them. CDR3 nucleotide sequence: TGTGCCAGCAGCTTTGGCGGGACTCAAGAGACCCAGTACTTC. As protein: CASSFGGTQETQYF. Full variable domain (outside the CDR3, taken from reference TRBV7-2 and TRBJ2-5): GAGVSQSPSNKVTEKGKDVELRCDPISGHTALYWYRQSLGQGLEFLIYFQGNSAPDKSGLPSDRFSAERTGGSVSTLTIQRTQQEDSAVYLCASSFGGTQETQYFGPGTRLLVL.

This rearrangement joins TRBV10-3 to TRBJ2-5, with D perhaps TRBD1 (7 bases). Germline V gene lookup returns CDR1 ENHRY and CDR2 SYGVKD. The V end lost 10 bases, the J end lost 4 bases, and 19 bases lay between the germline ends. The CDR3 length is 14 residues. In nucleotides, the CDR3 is TGTGCCAGCGAGACAGGGACGCGGGGAGAGACCCAGTACTTC. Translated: CASETGTRGETQYF.

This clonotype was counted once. The CDR3 sequence: CASLSGLTYEQYF. DNA of the CDR3: TGTGCCAGCCTCTCTGGACTGACCTACGAGCAGTACTTC. V and J are TRBV11-2 and TRBJ2-7, with a possible D match to TRBD2 (5 bases). CDR1 SGHAT and CDR2 FQNNGV come from the germline V gene. The CDR3 contains 13 residues. Trimming left V 8 bases short and J 2 bases short, with 13 bases between.

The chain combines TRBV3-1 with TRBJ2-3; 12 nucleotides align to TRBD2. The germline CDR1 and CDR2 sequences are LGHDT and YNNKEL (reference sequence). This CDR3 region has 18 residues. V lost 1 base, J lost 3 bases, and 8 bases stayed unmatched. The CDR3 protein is CASSQARGLAGGTDTQYF. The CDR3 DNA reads TGTGCCAGCAGCCAAGCGAGGGGACTAGCGGGCGGAACAGATACGCAGTATTTT.

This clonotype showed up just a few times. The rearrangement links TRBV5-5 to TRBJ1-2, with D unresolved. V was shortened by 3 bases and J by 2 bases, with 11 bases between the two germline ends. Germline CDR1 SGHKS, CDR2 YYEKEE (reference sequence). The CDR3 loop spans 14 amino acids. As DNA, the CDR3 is TGTGCCAGCAGCTCAATGACGGAGAACTATGGCTACACCTTC. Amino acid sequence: CASSSMTENYGYTF.

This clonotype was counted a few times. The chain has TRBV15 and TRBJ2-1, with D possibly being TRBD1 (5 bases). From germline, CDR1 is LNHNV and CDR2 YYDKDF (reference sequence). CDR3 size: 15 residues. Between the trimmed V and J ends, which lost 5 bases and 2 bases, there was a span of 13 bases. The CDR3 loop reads CATSPQGRPYNEQFF. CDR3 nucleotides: TGTGCCACCAGCCCGCAGGGAAGACCCTACAATGAGCAGTTCTTC.

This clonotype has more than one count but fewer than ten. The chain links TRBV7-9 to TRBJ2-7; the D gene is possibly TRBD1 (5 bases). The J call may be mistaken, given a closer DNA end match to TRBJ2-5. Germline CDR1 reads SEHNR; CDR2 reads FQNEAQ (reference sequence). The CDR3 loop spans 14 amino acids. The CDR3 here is CASSLAQGRETQYF. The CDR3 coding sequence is TGTGCCAGCAGCTTAGCGCAGGGTCGAGAGACCCAGTACTTC.

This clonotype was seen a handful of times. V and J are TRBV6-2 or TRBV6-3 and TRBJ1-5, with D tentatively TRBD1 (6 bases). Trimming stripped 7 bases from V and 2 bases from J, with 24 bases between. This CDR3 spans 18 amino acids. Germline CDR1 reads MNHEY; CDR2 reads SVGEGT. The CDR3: CASTAKGGTPFRNQPQHF. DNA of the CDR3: TGTGCCAGCACCGCGAAAGGGGGGACACCCTTTCGCAATCAGCCCCAGCATTTT.

The CDR3 is CASSSLQGHQETQYF. CDR3 DNA sequence: TGTGCCAGCAGTTCGCTACAGGGGCACCAAGAGACCCAGTACTTC. This sequence joins TRBV27 and TRBJ2-5; TRBD1 matches at 7 bases. The CDR3 contains 15 residues. CDR1 is MNHEY and CDR2 is SMNVEV in the germline V gene (reference sequence). After removal of 4 bases from V and 0 bases from J, the junction contained 5 bases not matched to a gene.

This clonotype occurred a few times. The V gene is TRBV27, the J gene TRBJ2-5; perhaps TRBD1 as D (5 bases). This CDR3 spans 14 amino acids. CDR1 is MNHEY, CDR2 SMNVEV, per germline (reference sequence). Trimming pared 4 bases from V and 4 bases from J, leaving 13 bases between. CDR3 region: CASSSDPTVETQYF. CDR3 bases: TGTGCCAGCAGTTCGGACCCGACAGTAGAGACCCAGTACTTC.

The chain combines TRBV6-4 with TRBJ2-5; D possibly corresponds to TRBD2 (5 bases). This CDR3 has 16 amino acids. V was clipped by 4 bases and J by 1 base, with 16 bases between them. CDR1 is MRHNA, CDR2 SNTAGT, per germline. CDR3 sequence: CASSAIGPGGQETQYF. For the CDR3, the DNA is TGTGCCAGCAGTGCCATCGGGCCTGGAGGCCAAGAGACCCAGTACTTC.

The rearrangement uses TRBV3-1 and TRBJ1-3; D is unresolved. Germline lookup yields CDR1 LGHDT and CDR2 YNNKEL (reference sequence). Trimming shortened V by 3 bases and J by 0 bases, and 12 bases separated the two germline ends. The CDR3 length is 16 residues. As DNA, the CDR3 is TGTGCCAGCAGCCAGGGCAGCGGATCCTCTGGAAACACCATATATTTT. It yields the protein CASSQGSGSSGNTIYF.

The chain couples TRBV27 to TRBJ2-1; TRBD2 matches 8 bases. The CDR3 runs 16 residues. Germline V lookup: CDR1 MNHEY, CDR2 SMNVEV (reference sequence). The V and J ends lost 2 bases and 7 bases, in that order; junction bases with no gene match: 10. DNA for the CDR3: TGTGCCAGCAGTTTAGGAGTGGGTAGCGGGAATAATGAGCAGTTCTTC. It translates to CASSLGVGSGNNEQFF.

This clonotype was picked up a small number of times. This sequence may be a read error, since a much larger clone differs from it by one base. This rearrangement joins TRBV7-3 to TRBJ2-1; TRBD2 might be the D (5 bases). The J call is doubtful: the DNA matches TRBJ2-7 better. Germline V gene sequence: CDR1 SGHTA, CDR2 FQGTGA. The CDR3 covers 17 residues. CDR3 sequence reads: CASSLMGAPSSYNEQYF. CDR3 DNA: TGTGCCAGCAGCTTAATGGGAGCGCCTAGCTCCTACAATGAGCAGTACTTC.

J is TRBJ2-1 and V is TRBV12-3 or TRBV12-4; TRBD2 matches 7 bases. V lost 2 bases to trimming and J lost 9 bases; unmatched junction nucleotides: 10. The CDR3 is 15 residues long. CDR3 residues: CASSLRVAGPFEQFF. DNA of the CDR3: TGTGCCAGCAGTTTAAGGGTAGCGGGCCCTTTTGAGCAGTTCTTC.

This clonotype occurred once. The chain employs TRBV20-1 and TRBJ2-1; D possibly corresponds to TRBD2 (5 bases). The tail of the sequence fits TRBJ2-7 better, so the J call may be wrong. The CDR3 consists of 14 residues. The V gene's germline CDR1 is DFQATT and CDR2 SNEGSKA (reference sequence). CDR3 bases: TGCAGTGCAACTACCTGGGGAGCCTACAATGAGCAGTACTTC. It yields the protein CSATTWGAYNEQYF.

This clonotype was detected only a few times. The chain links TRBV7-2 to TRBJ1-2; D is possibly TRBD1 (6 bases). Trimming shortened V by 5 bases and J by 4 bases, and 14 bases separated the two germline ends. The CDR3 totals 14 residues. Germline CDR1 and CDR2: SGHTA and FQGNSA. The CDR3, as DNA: TGTGCCAGCAGCGTAAACAGGGCGGCCTATGGCTACACCTTC. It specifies CASSVNRAAYGYTF.

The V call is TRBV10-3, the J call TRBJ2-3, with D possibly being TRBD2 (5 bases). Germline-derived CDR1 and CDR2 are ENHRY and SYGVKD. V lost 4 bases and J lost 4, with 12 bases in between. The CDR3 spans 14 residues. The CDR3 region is CAISGTLVPDTQYF. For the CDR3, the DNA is TGTGCCATCAGTGGGACTCTCGTTCCAGATACGCAGTATTTT.